This TCR beta chain was observed in a study of blood T cell repertoires in COVID-19. Turning to the study itself: Recovery among Cohort 3 donors was established by two negative PCRs, clearance, or symptom resolution.

The CDR3 is 16 residues long. J gave up 3 bases and V 3 bases, and 6 bases lay outside the gene matches. Germline-derived CDR1 and CDR2 are MRHNA and SNTAGT. The assay was immunoSEQ multiplex PCR, and TCRdb's table has in-frame clones only and misses some. The sample holds roughly 340,000 clones, more than 70% seen once. Which cohort a participant joined came from the clinical history participants gave. Sequencing was performed on PBMCs or T cells enriched from blood (not recorded which). This sequence originates from a man aged 35-49 years in a cohort exposed to, infected with or recovered from COVID-19 (not recorded which). J is TRBJ2-7 and V is TRBV6-4, with 12 bases lining up with TRBD2. In DNA, the CDR3 is TGTGCCAGCAGTGAAGGCCCGACTAGCGGGAGCTACGAGCAGTACTTC. Translated, it gives CASSEGPTSGSYEQYF.